The clone carrying this TCR beta chain was counted ten times or more. Its antigen is undetermined. TCR alpha and beta CDR3 regions were amplified from RNA using iRepertoire nested multiplex PCR. For one-step reverse transcription and amplification, about 85-400 ng of tissue mRNA or PBMC total RNA was used. TCRdb redid the calling of the multiplex PCR reads with MiXCR, one entry per CDR3 protein. The sample contains tens of thousands of distinct CDR3 sequences, 20% to 25% of which appear only once. The CDR3 extends over 12 amino acids. Between the trimmed V and J ends, which lost 6 bases and 6 bases, there was a span of 11 bases. The data were taken from a study of glioma-infiltrating T cells. Study outcomes and limitations: Tissue-blood divergence was below expectation in non-neoplastic patients, above in gliomas. Only very few CDR3 sequences appeared in both tissue and blood.

V gene TRBV12-3 or TRBV12-4 combines with J gene TRBJ1-1, with a tentative D call TRBD1 (6 bases). Source material: glioma tissue, nonneoplastic brain tissue, or PBMCs (not recorded which). The receptor comes from a human donor with low-grade glioma or glioblastoma, undergoing nonglioma brain surgery, or in good health (not recorded which). The CDR3 sequence is CASRMTGSEAFF. In nucleotides, the CDR3 is TGTGCCAGCAGGATGACAGGTTCTGAAGCTTTCTTT.